Sequencing of this T cell receptor beta chain was carried out in a study of molecular identifiers for immune sequencing clone quantification. Study details: Replicates split RNA from around 20,000 or 100,000 naive CD8 cells five ways, and the researchers sequenced four portions.

Between the trimmed V and J ends, which lost 3 bases and 0 bases, there was a span of 8 bases. Germline V lookup: CDR1 LGHNA, CDR2 YSLEER. This CDR3 has 14 amino acids. Based on a CD8+CD4-CCR7+CD45RA+ profile, naive CD8 T cells were sorted. TCRdb called the PCR reads again in MiXCR, with one record for every CDR3 protein. The sample records approximately 37,000 distinct CDR3 sequences, about a fifth being singletons. Overall study results and limits: The share of molecules held by clones above 20 RNA copies was over 99% in effector cells and under 1% in naive cells.

A note on this clonotype: Its antigen is not known. A single base separates this from a much larger clone, so it may be a read error. Since no conserved phenylalanine or tryptophan closes the CDR3, a read error is the likely cause.

The receptor comes from a human donor in good health. Some libraries in this study had Jurkat cell RNA spiked in. This chain connects TRBV4-3 to TRBJ1-1, with D possibly matching TRBD1 (5 bases). Material: naive CD8+ T cells from blood, with Jurkat cell RNA spiked in. Stated subset: FACS-sorted CD8+CD4-CCR7+CD45RA+ naive T cells. The CDR3: CASSQDIVNTEAFL. The CDR3, as DNA: TGCGCCAGCAGCCAGGACATAGTGAACACTGAAGCTTTCTTG.